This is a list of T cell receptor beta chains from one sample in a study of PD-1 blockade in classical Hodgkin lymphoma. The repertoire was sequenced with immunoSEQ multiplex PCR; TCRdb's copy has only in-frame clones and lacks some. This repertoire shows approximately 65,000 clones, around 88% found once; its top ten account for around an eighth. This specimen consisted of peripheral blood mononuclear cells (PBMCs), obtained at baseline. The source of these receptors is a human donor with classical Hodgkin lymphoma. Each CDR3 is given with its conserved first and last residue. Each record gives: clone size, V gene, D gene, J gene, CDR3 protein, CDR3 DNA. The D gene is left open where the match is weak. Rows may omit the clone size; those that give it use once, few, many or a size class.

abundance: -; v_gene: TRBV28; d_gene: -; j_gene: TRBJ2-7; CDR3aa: CASSPGRTYEQYF; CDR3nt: TGTGCCAGCAGTCCGGGACGGACCTACGAGCAGTACTTC
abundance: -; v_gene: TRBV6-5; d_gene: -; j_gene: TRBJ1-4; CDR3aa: CASKRDATNEKLFF; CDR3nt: TGTGCCAGCAAGCGGGATGCAACTAATGAAAAACTGTTTTTT
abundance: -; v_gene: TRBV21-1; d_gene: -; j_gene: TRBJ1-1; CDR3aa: CASSSNRGRRAFF; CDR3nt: TGTGCCAGCAGCTCGAACAGGGGGCGCAGAGCTTTCTTT
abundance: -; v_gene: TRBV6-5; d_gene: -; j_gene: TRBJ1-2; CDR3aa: CASSYKTGPFYGYTF; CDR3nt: TGTGCCAGCAGTTATAAGACAGGTCCCTTCTATGGCTACACCTTC
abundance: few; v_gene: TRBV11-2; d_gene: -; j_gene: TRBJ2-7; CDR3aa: CASSSTSWGTPSSYEQYF; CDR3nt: TGTGCCAGCAGCTCAACATCCTGGGGGACACCGAGCTCCTACGAGCAGTACTTC
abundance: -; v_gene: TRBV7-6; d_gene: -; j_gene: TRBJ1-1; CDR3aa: CASSLRRGQLRPGDTEAFF; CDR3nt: TGTGCCAGCAGCTTAAGAAGAGGCCAGCTAAGACCTGGGGACACTGAAGCTTTCTTT
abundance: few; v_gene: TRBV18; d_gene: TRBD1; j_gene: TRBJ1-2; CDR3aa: CASSPSTGTGDRYTF; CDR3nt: TGTGCCAGCTCGCCATCCACCGGGACAGGGGACCGCTACACCTTC
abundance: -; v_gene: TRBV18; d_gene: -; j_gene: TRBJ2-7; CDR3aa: CASSPFSGEQYF; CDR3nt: TGTGCCAGCTCACCCTTCTCGGGAGAGCAGTACTTC
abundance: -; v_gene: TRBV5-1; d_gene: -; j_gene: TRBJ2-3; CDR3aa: CASRIDRTDTQYF; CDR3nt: TGCGCCAGCAGGATAGACCGCACAGATACGCAGTATTTT
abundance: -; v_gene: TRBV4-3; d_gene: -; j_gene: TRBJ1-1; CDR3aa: CASSQEGGNTEAFF; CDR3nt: TGCGCCAGCAGCCAAGAAGGGGGGAACACTGAAGCTTTCTTT
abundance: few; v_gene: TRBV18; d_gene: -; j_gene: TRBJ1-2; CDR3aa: CASSPPSPGYGYTF; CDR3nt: TGTGCCAGCTCACCACCGAGCCCAGGCTATGGCTACACCTTC
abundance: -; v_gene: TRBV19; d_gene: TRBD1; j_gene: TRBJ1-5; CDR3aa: CASSIGDRGSNQPQHF; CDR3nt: TGTGCCAGTAGTATCGGGGACAGGGGAAGCAATCAGCCCCAGCATTTT